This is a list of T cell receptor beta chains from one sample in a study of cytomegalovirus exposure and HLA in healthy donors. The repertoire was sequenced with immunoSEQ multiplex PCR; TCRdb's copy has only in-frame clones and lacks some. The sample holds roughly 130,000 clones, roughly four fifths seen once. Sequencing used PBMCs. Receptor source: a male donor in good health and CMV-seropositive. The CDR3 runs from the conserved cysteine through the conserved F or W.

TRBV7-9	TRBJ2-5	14	CASSLGRVRETQYF
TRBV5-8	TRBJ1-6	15	CASSRGQGVDSPLHF
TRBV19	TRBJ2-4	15	CASSIGGVAKNIQYF
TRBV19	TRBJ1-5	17	CASSSGAGQGRSPPQHF
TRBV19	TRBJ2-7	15	CASSIFQGSTYEQYF
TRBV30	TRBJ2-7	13	CAWRKQGVHEQYF
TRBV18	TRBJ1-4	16	CASSPYGTGDGEKLFF
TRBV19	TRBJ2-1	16	CASSDHSGRDVNEQFF
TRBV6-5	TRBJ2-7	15	CASRRAGQGDYEQYF
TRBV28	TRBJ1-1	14	CASSFDRVETEAFF